This T cell receptor beta chain was identified in a study of blood T cell repertoires in COVID-19. The method was immunoSEQ multiplex PCR; TCRdb's version includes in-frame clones alone and lacks a portion of them. The table shows some 130,000 clones, with around 80% occurring only once. Germline values: CDR1 LNHDA, CDR2 SQIVND (reference sequence). V was shortened by 3 bases and J by 4 bases, with 13 bases between the two germline ends. The CDR3 runs to 15 residues. This chain joins TRBV19 and TRBJ2-1; tentative D call: TRBD2 (6 bases). The sequenced sample consisted of peripheral blood. The source is a man aged 55 to 69 with acute or convalescent COVID-19. The CDR3 loop reads CASSIGSGAYNEQFF. For the CDR3, the DNA is TGTGCCAGTAGTATCGGTAGCGGAGCTTACAATGAGCAGTTCTTC.